Listed below are T cell receptor beta chains from one sample, sequenced in a study of chemoradiotherapy in HPV16-positive cancers. TCRdb keeps only in-frame clones here, not all; method: immunoSEQ multiplex PCR. The sample carries approximately 8,800 clones, 60% to 80% recorded once. The specimen was collected from a patient who underwent chemoradiotherapy. All receptors come from a human donor with HPV-associated anogenital cancer. CDR3s leave out the opening cysteine and the closing phenylalanine or tryptophan. The order of the fields is CDR3 length, clone size, J gene, D gene, V gene, CDR3 protein. The D gene is left open where the match is weak. Not all rows give a size; the values are once, few, many and, for expanded clones, a class.

cdr3_length: 11; clone_size: NA; j_call: TRBJ2-2; d_call: NA; v_call: TRBV7-2; cdr3_aa: ASSFLGTGELF
cdr3_length: 10; clone_size: few; j_call: TRBJ1-1; d_call: NA; v_call: TRBV7-8; cdr3_aa: ASSSVGAEAF
cdr3_length: 13; clone_size: NA; j_call: TRBJ2-7; d_call: NA; v_call: TRBV28; cdr3_aa: ASSFTARGTYEQY
cdr3_length: 10; clone_size: NA; j_call: TRBJ1-2; d_call: NA; v_call: TRBV7-9; cdr3_aa: ASSSDSLIYT
cdr3_length: 14; clone_size: NA; j_call: TRBJ2-3; d_call: TRBD1; v_call: TRBV19; cdr3_aa: ASSMRTGLAKDAQY
cdr3_length: 13; clone_size: NA; j_call: TRBJ1-3; d_call: TRBD1; v_call: TRBV7-9; cdr3_aa: ASSPQGASGNTIY
cdr3_length: 14; clone_size: NA; j_call: TRBJ1-6; d_call: TRBD1; v_call: TRBV6-5; cdr3_aa: ASSSEIGQGNSPLH
cdr3_length: 14; clone_size: few; j_call: TRBJ2-5; d_call: NA; v_call: TRBV9; cdr3_aa: ASSPSALGTRETQY
cdr3_length: 13; clone_size: NA; j_call: TRBJ1-5; d_call: NA; v_call: TRBV6-5; cdr3_aa: ASSRNGDSNQPQH
cdr3_length: 15; clone_size: NA; j_call: TRBJ2-1; d_call: TRBD2; v_call: TRBV7-2; cdr3_aa: ASSLGGGGDINNEQF
cdr3_length: 15; clone_size: medium-sized; j_call: TRBJ1-3; d_call: NA; v_call: TRBV4-1; cdr3_aa: ASSQDIEQLDGNTIY
cdr3_length: 17; clone_size: NA; j_call: TRBJ1-4; d_call: NA; v_call: TRBV4-1; cdr3_aa: ASSPRAVRGPGTNEKLF
cdr3_length: 14; clone_size: NA; j_call: TRBJ2-3; d_call: TRBD2; v_call: TRBV9; cdr3_aa: ASSVSPAGGGDTQY
cdr3_length: 16; clone_size: NA; j_call: TRBJ2-3; d_call: TRBD2; v_call: TRBV11-2; cdr3_aa: ASSLILAGGRKEDTQY
cdr3_length: 14; clone_size: NA; j_call: TRBJ1-2; d_call: NA; v_call: TRBV4-1; cdr3_aa: ASSHAVGGGGYGYT
cdr3_length: 10; clone_size: NA; j_call: TRBJ1-1; d_call: NA; v_call: TRBV5-6; cdr3_aa: ASSSFDTEAF
cdr3_length: 11; clone_size: NA; j_call: TRBJ2-5; d_call: NA; v_call: TRBV9; cdr3_aa: ASSADQGRTQY
cdr3_length: 11; clone_size: NA; j_call: TRBJ1-1; d_call: NA; v_call: TRBV30; cdr3_aa: AWTPDTLSEAF
cdr3_length: 17; clone_size: few; j_call: TRBJ1-3; d_call: TRBD1; v_call: TRBV10-3; cdr3_aa: AISESRQGGLSSGNTIY
cdr3_length: 12; clone_size: medium-sized; j_call: TRBJ2-7; d_call: TRBD2; v_call: TRBV2; cdr3_aa: ASKTSGGLYEQY
cdr3_length: 11; clone_size: NA; j_call: TRBJ2-3; d_call: NA; v_call: TRBV5-5; cdr3_aa: ASSATGRDTQY
cdr3_length: 12; clone_size: NA; j_call: TRBJ1-1; d_call: NA; v_call: TRBV15; cdr3_aa: ATSRDSLNTEAF
cdr3_length: 14; clone_size: NA; j_call: TRBJ1-6; d_call: NA; v_call: TRBV7-2; cdr3_aa: ASSLRGVSYNSPLH
cdr3_length: 13; clone_size: NA; j_call: TRBJ2-5; d_call: TRBD2; v_call: TRBV4-1; cdr3_aa: ASSQDQTSSGTQY
cdr3_length: 12; clone_size: NA; j_call: TRBJ1-2; d_call: TRBD1; v_call: TRBV6-1; cdr3_aa: ASSEEAGGSGYT
cdr3_length: 9; clone_size: few; j_call: TRBJ2-3; d_call: NA; v_call: TRBV6-5; cdr3_aa: ASRTGVTQY
cdr3_length: 14; clone_size: NA; j_call: TRBJ2-7; d_call: NA; v_call: TRBV5-1; cdr3_aa: ASSLHQKRTAYEQY
cdr3_length: 12; clone_size: few; j_call: TRBJ2-7; d_call: TRBD1; v_call: TRBV30; cdr3_aa: AWSVLDRVYEQY
cdr3_length: 12; clone_size: few; j_call: TRBJ2-1; d_call: NA; v_call: TRBV25-1; cdr3_aa: ASSGSEDHNEQF
cdr3_length: 13; clone_size: NA; j_call: TRBJ2-5; d_call: NA; v_call: TRBV7-9; cdr3_aa: ASSLVFVAEETQY
cdr3_length: 14; clone_size: NA; j_call: TRBJ2-5; d_call: NA; v_call: TRBV6-6; cdr3_aa: ASSYGGGAYSETQY
cdr3_length: 11; clone_size: NA; j_call: TRBJ1-3; d_call: NA; v_call: TRBV2; cdr3_aa: ASSRDTDFPIY
cdr3_length: 12; clone_size: NA; j_call: TRBJ2-1; d_call: NA; v_call: TRBV5-5; cdr3_aa: ASSLDVLTNEQF
cdr3_length: 14; clone_size: NA; j_call: TRBJ2-5; d_call: NA; v_call: TRBV15; cdr3_aa: ATSRDDSLARETQY
cdr3_length: 13; clone_size: NA; j_call: TRBJ2-5; d_call: NA; v_call: TRBV9; cdr3_aa: ASSVASGGQETQY
cdr3_length: 14; clone_size: NA; j_call: TRBJ2-5; d_call: TRBD2; v_call: TRBV2; cdr3_aa: ASRGLAGGNQETQY
cdr3_length: 12; clone_size: NA; j_call: TRBJ2-3; d_call: NA; v_call: TRBV18; cdr3_aa: ASSPGSITDTQY
cdr3_length: 17; clone_size: NA; j_call: TRBJ2-1; d_call: TRBD2; v_call: TRBV5-1; cdr3_aa: ASSLGASGGASGVNEQF
cdr3_length: 12; clone_size: NA; j_call: TRBJ2-5; d_call: TRBD2; v_call: TRBV30; cdr3_aa: AWSVGLGDDTQY
cdr3_length: 14; clone_size: NA; j_call: TRBJ1-4; d_call: NA; v_call: TRBV25-1; cdr3_aa: ASSDPRRGEDEKLF
cdr3_length: 12; clone_size: NA; j_call: TRBJ2-3; d_call: TRBD2; v_call: TRBV29-1; cdr3_aa: SVQGASGRDTQY
cdr3_length: 11; clone_size: NA; j_call: TRBJ2-5; d_call: NA; v_call: TRBV13; cdr3_aa: ASSLGGRETQY
cdr3_length: 10; clone_size: NA; j_call: TRBJ2-1; d_call: NA; v_call: TRBV30; cdr3_aa: AWKGLPNEQF
cdr3_length: 11; clone_size: NA; j_call: TRBJ2-5; d_call: NA; v_call: TRBV4-2; cdr3_aa: ASSQAFGETQY
cdr3_length: 12; clone_size: NA; j_call: TRBJ2-2; d_call: NA; v_call: TRBV7-9; cdr3_aa: ASSLRAGPGELF
cdr3_length: 14; clone_size: NA; j_call: TRBJ2-1; d_call: NA; v_call: TRBV15; cdr3_aa: ATSRALYVADNEQF
cdr3_length: 14; clone_size: NA; j_call: TRBJ2-6; d_call: NA; v_call: TRBV5-8; cdr3_aa: ASSLELGLLGNVLT
cdr3_length: 12; clone_size: NA; j_call: TRBJ1-6; d_call: NA; v_call: TRBV6-6; cdr3_aa: ASSYGGYGSPLH
cdr3_length: 12; clone_size: NA; j_call: TRBJ2-3; d_call: NA; v_call: TRBV10-3; cdr3_aa: AISEAEHTDTQY
cdr3_length: 12; clone_size: NA; j_call: TRBJ1-5; d_call: NA; v_call: TRBV2; cdr3_aa: ASSDPVSNQPQH
cdr3_length: 11; clone_size: NA; j_call: TRBJ2-1; d_call: NA; v_call: TRBV4-1; cdr3_aa: ASKRVDYNEQF
cdr3_length: 10; clone_size: NA; j_call: TRBJ2-5; d_call: NA; v_call: TRBV30; cdr3_aa: AWSPVGETQY